Given below is one T cell receptor beta chain in context. This clone was seen once. Its binding antigen is unknown. Base quality data are lacking; no much larger clone is found one base away. The entry originates in a study of blood T cell repertoires in COVID-19 (TCRdb year 2020). Broadly, across the study: The collaborator samples originated in the United States, Italy and Spain and spanned the acute and convalescent phases of COVID-19. The material from the prospective study consisted of cDNA or gDNA derived from T cells, B-cell-depleted T cells, or PBMCs. Deeply sampled blood TCRbeta repertoires from subjects exposed to, actively infected with, or recovered from COVID-19 were included in the dataset. A freely available public database, intended as a resource for researchers studying the immune response to SARS-CoV-2, is where the repertoires were released. The samples were drawn from the first 160 participants of the ongoing ImmuneRACE study and from 950 to 1,500 subjects provided by 6 global collaborators. A de-identified subject ID, COVID-19 status, age in years and sex were almost always included in the sample metadata. Where available, HLA class I and class II types were obtained from metadata supplied by the sample provider rather than from assay-based typing. Study-wide conclusions, independent of this receptor: The quantity of clinical and demographic metadata differed by source and by participant and was supplied without curation.

V gives up 0 bases and J gives up 3 bases, and the segment between their germline ends measures 10 bases. The cysteine opens and the phenylalanine closes a CDR3 of 15 amino acids. CDR3 DNA is the only sequence kept; it has 45 bases, read in frame from the first base. The germline V gene specifies SGDLS as CDR1 and YYNGEE as CDR2. The collaborating institutions used their own protocols to collect whole blood in K2EDTA tubes. Collaborator samples were shipped for TCRbeta analysis as frozen whole blood, isolated PBMCs, or DNA extracted from either sample type. TCRbeta CDR3 regions were amplified from genomic DNA by means of the immunoSEQ Assay, a bias-controlled multiplex PCR. Per the original workflow: Within the assay, amplification of reference gene primers was used to estimate how many nucleated cells each sample contained. Sequence reads were collapsed and filtered to measure the absolute abundance of every unique TCRbeta CDR3 rearrangement. For each sample, productive Simpson clonality was calculated as the square root of Simpson's diversity index over productive rearrangements. The table was pulled from immuneACCESS by TCRdb, which kept in-frame rearrangements only. Such tables lose some clones; where checked, under half of the loss comes from unresolved V genes, and the rest has no known cause. From that table come the V and J calls and clone size; the DNA was used to work out D and trimming. This sample holds 120,000 to 150,000 clones; around three quarters were observed only once. The top ten clonotypes cover about 4% of the sample.

The chain uses TRBV9 and TRBJ1-3, with the D gene too uncertain to name. The sequence was obtained from a man aged 55-75 years with acute or convalescent COVID-19. The sample consisted of peripheral blood. The CDR3 region reads CASSVAGGLGNTIYF. In nucleotide form, the sequence is TGTGCCAGCAGCGTAGCGGGTGGACTTGGAAACACCATATATTTT.